Listed below are T cell receptor beta chains from one sample, sequenced in a study of human T cells and chemical hapten exposure. In TCRdb, the RACE reads were re-called with MiXCR into one record per CDR3 protein. The table records some 180,000 distinct CDR3 sequences, 20% to 25% of them present only once. This material consisted of whole blood, taken in connection with sensitization to the hapten diphenylcyclopropenone (DPC). These receptors originate from a woman aged 50 to 60 with alopecia areata. Some clones in this sample may be carry-over from other donors' samples. The CDR3 runs from the conserved cysteine through the conserved F or W. Each record gives: J gene, V gene, D gene, CDR3 protein. The D gene is left open where the match is weak.

TRBJ1-1 TRBV29-1 - CSVEVTGSTEAFF
TRBJ2-7 TRBV28 - CASSLPGGRGYEQYF
TRBJ1-1 TRBV20-1 - CSARDFREAFF
TRBJ1-5 TRBV19 - CASSSQAANQPQHF
TRBJ2-7 TRBV5-1 - CASSLGHPLGEQYF
TRBJ2-3 TRBV5-1 TRBD2 CASSSRPGGSTDTQYF
TRBJ2-1 TRBV29-1 TRBD1 CSVDLTGGDEQFF
TRBJ2-7 TRBV6-6 TRBD1 CASRDGQVRHEQYF
TRBJ2-1 TRBV28 TRBD1 CASSPGTGFASSNEQFF
TRBJ2-1 TRBV7-7 TRBD2 CASSPSSGRAVEQFF
TRBJ2-2 TRBV2 - CASSEDFYTGELFF
TRBJ2-7 TRBV20-1 TRBD2 CSAGGRIYEQYF
TRBJ2-1 TRBV6-6 TRBD2 CASRAGVAGGPSYNEQFF
TRBJ1-5 TRBV10-2 - CASSNGKGGDQPQHF
TRBJ2-5 TRBV15 TRBD2 CATSARLQREKETQYF
TRBJ2-3 TRBV5-1 - CASSETEPSTDTQYF
TRBJ2-5 TRBV29-1 - CSVEDRRYQETQYF
TRBJ2-7 TRBV3-1 - CASSLFLGVQYF
TRBJ2-3 TRBV29-1 - CSVGDFRSVTDTQYF
TRBJ1-1 TRBV21-1 - CASSNPTVNTEAFF
TRBJ2-1 TRBV20-1 TRBD2 CSATVGLNNEQFF
TRBJ1-4 TRBV6-5 - CASSQGGGATNEKLFF
TRBJ2-3 TRBV6-1 - CASRGDSTDTQYF
TRBJ1-1 TRBV20-1 - CSVGGITNTEAFF
TRBJ2-1 TRBV5-1 - CASSARLADRNEQFF
TRBJ1-1 TRBV12-3/TRBV12-4 - CASSLLQQVMNTEAFF
TRBJ2-3 TRBV7-2 TRBD2 CASSRRAGVGTDTQYF
TRBJ2-2 TRBV7-3 - CASSSYGTGELFF
TRBJ1-4 TRBV29-1 TRBD1 CSAGRQGEKLFF
TRBJ2-7 TRBV5-1 - CASSPASEASYEQYF
TRBJ2-1 TRBV29-1 - CSVEKGDYTYNEQFF
TRBJ2-1 TRBV7-8 - CASTNEAGLYNEQFF
TRBJ2-1 TRBV27 TRBD2 CASSFWDYTGSYNEQFF
TRBJ1-1 TRBV7-8 - CASSPPVGGGTEAFF
TRBJ1-1 TRBV3-1 - CASSLQGLEAFF
TRBJ1-4 TRBV11-2 - CASSLEAGGEKLFF
TRBJ2-1 TRBV20-1 - CSARESLAVFGNEQFF
TRBJ1-1 TRBV3-1 - CASSQPIMGTEAFF
TRBJ2-3 TRBV20-1 TRBD2 CSAETSGTADTQYF
TRBJ2-7 TRBV18 TRBD2 CASSPLAGGDEQYF
TRBJ1-3 TRBV20-1 - CSARVQQWGDRNTIYF
TRBJ1-5 TRBV6-5 TRBD1 CASSLNRGFSNQPQHF
TRBJ2-5 TRBV2 - CAGAGIGRETQYF
TRBJ1-3 TRBV14 - CASSQGWIGNTIYF
TRBJ2-7 TRBV29-1 - CSVLDSSTYEQYF
TRBJ2-3 TRBV25-1 TRBD2 CASSGTSGRWHFTDTQYF
TRBJ2-7 TRBV5-1 - CASSLRTSYEQYF
TRBJ1-4 TRBV20-1 - CSAEQENNEKLFF
TRBJ2-3 TRBV27 - CASSGGYSTDTQYF
TRBJ2-1 TRBV11-2 - CASSLDSWGNNEQFF
TRBJ2-1 TRBV7-6 TRBD2 CASSLAGTSGRGNEQFF
TRBJ2-7 TRBV28 TRBD1 CASSSSPGQTSYEQYF
TRBJ2-2 TRBV29-1 TRBD2 CSVRKAGGPDTGELFF
TRBJ1-5 TRBV12-3/TRBV12-4 - CASSLKGFYSNQPQHF
TRBJ1-3 TRBV2 TRBD1 CASKDRGGNTIYF
TRBJ2-7 TRBV5-4 TRBD1 CASSLASGTGIYEQYF
TRBJ2-1 TRBV29-1 - CSGGTGSYNEQFF
TRBJ2-3 TRBV5-1 - CASSTARASTDTQYF
TRBJ2-5 TRBV29-1 TRBD2 CSAGLAGVKETQYF
TRBJ2-1 TRBV29-1 - CSVDVTLATNEQFF